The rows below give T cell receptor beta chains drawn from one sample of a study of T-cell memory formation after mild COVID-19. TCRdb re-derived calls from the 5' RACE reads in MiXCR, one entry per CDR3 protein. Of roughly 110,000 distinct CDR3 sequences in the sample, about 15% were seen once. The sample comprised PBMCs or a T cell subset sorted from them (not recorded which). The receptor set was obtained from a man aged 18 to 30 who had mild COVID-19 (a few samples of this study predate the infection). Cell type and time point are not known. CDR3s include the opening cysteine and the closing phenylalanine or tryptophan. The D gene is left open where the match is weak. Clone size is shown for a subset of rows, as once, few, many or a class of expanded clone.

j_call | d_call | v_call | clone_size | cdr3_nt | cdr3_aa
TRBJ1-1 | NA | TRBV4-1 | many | TGCGCCAGCAGCCAAGCGATGAACACTGAAGCTTTCTTT | CASSQAMNTEAFF
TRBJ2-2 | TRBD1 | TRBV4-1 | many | TGCGCCAGCAGCCGAGGACCGGGACAGGGGAACACCGGGGAGCTGTTTTTT | CASSRGPGQGNTGELFF
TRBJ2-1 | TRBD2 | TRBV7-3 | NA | TGTGCCAGCAGCCTAAACAGCGGGGCGGGCCCTTACAATGAGCAGTTCTTC | CASSLNSGAGPYNEQFF
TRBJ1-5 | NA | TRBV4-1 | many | TGCGCCAGCAGCCCGGAGGGCAGGATTAATCAGCCCCAGCATTTT | CASSPEGRINQPQHF
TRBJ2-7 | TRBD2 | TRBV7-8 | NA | TGTGCCAGCAGCCCCGGGACTAGCGGTTACGAGCAGTACTTC | CASSPGTSGYEQYF
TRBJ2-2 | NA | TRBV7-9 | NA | TGTGCCAGCAGCCCTGAGATGGGGGCTAACACCGGGGAGCTGTTTTTT | CASSPEMGANTGELFF
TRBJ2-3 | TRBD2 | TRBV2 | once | TGTGCCAGCAGTGGTGGGGACTACACAGATACGCAGTATTTT | CASSGGDYTDTQYF
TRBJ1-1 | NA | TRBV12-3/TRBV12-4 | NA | TGTGCCAGCAGTACTGACACCGCAATGAACACTGAAGCTTTCTTT | CASSTDTAMNTEAFF
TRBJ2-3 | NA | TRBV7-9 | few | TGTGCCAGCAGCTTATCTTCGGATCACACAGATACGCAGTATTTT | CASSLSSDHTDTQYF
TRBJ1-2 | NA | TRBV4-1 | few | TGCGCCAGCAGCCAGCGGAGTAACTATGGCTACACCTTC | CASSQRSNYGYTF
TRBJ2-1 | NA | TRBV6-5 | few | TGTGCCAGCAGTTACTCGGCAGAGGGCAATGAGCAGTTCTTC | CASSYSAEGNEQFF
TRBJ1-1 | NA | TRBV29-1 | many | TGCAGCGTTGTCGTACTCGGACGGGCTTTCTTT | CSVVVLGRAFF
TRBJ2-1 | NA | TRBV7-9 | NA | TGTGCCAGCAGCTTAGGGGTAACAGAGCAGTTCTTC | CASSLGVTEQFF
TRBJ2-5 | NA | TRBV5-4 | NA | TGTGCCAGCAGCTTGGTTGGCGGGGAGACCCAGTACTTC | CASSLVGGETQYF
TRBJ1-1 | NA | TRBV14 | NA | TGTGCCAGCAGCCCAGGGGTCGTTGAGAATGAAGCTTTCTTT | CASSPGVVENEAFF
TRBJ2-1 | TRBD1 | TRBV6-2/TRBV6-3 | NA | TGTGCCAGCACCGATGAATGGACAGGTAATAATGAGCAGTTCTTC | CASTDEWTGNNEQFF
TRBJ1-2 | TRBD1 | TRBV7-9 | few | TGTGCCAGCAGGACCGGGACAGTCAACTATGGCTACACCTTC | CASRTGTVNYGYTF
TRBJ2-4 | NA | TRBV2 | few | TGTGCCAGCAGTGCGGGGTTCCAAAACATTCAGTACTTC | CASSAGFQNIQYF
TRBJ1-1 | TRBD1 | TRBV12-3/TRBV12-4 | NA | TGTGCCAGCAGTTCGGGACAGGGGAAACCACCGGGGACTGAAGCTTTCTTT | CASSSGQGKPPGTEAFF
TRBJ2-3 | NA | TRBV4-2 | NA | TGTGCCAGCAGCCAAGTCTTGTCAGATACGCAGTATTTT | CASSQVLSDTQYF
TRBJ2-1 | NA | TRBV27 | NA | TGTGCCACCTGGGGGCTCCCCAACAATGAGCAGTTCTTC | CATWGLPNNEQFF
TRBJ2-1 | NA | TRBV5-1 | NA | TGCGCCAGCAGCTTGAGGGTAGTGATGAATGAGCAGTTCTTC | CASSLRVVMNEQFF
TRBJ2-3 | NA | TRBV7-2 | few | TGTGCCAGCACCCCGGATGACGGGGATAGCACAGATACGCAGTATTTT | CASTPDDGDSTDTQYF
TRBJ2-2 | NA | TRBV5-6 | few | TGTGCCAGCAGCTTGCTGCAGGCCGGGGAGCTGTTTTTT | CASSLLQAGELFF
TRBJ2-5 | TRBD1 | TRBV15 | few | TGTGCCACCAGCAGCCGGGACAGGGGGAAGGAGACCCAGTACTTC | CATSSRDRGKETQYF
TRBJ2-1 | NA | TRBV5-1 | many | TGCGCCAGCAGCTTTGCGGTGTTGGCCTACAATGAGCAGTTCTTC | CASSFAVLAYNEQFF
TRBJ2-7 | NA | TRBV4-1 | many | TGCGCCAGCAGCCAACTCACGCTAGCCGGGGGTCTCTACGAGCAGTACTTC | CASSQLTLAGGLYEQYF
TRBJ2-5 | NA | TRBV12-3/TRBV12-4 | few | TGTGCCAGTAGACACGGTTTCGAGACCCAGTACTTC | CASRHGFETQYF
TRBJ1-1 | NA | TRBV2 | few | TGTGCCAGCAGTGATGGAGGGGTGAACACTGAAGCTTTCTTT | CASSDGGVNTEAFF
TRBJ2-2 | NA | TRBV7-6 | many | TGTGCCAGCAGCTTATACAGCAGCACGAACACCGGGGAGCTGTTTTTT | CASSLYSSTNTGELFF
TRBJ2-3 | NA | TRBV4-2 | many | TGTGCCAGCAGCCAAGATCCCAGGGTCACAGATACGCAGTATTTT | CASSQDPRVTDTQYF
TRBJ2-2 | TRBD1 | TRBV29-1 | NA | TGCAGCTGGACAGGGGAAGACGGGGAGCTGTTTTTT | CSWTGEDGELFF
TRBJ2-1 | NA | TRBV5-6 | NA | TGTGCCAGCAGCCACGGGGGAAACTCCTACAATGAGCAGTTCTTC | CASSHGGNSYNEQFF
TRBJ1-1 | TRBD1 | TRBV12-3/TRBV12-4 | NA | TGTGCCAGCAGTTCGAGGACAGGGATTACTGAAGCTTTCTTT | CASSSRTGITEAFF
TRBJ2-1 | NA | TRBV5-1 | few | TGCGCCAGCAGCTTGTACAGGGTGAGCAATGAGCAGTTCTTC | CASSLYRVSNEQFF
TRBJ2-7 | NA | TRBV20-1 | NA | TGCAGTGCTAGATGGAGGACAGCCAGCTCCTACGAGCAGTACTTC | CSARWRTASSYEQYF
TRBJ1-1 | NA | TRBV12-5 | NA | TGTGCTAGTGGCGAGGACAGGAACACTGAAGCTTTCTTT | CASGEDRNTEAFF